This T cell receptor (beta chain) was identified in a study of cytomegalovirus exposure and HLA in healthy donors. The study, taken as a whole, reports: A later analysis linked a missense variant in DCLRE1C to the trimming of TCR beta V and J genes. Reports showed the classifier diagnosing cytomegalovirus status with high specificity and sensitivity.

V lost 5 bases, J lost 6 bases, and 21 bases lay in between. The length of the CDR3 is 16 residues. CDR1 MNHEY and CDR2 SMNVEV come from the germline V gene (reference sequence). When sampled, the donors appeared nominally healthy, though they likely had unrecorded immune exposures. PCR was performed using 60 Vbeta and 13 Jbeta primers. The data were produced by immunoSEQ multiplex PCR, yet TCRdb's version contains in-frame clones alone and is incomplete. The data show about 180,000 clones, around four fifths seen once. On this clone itself: As yet, its antigen is unknown.

The clonotype originates from a man between 18 and 29 years old in good health and CMV-seronegative. The V call is TRBV27, the J call TRBJ2-3, with a possible D match to TRBD2 (6 bases). Sequencing was done on a sample of PBMCs. The CDR3: CASSPRGGDGGDTQYF. The CDR3 bases are TGTGCCAGCAGTCCCCGAGGAGGGGACGGCGGGGATACGCAGTATTTT.